Below, 11 T cell receptor beta chains from the same sample are listed, as sequenced in a study of blood T cell repertoires in COVID-19. Using immunoSEQ multiplex PCR, the repertoire was profiled, and TCRdb retains in-frame clones only, with some absent. Of about 250,000 clones listed, 86% are singletons. The source material was peripheral blood. These TCRs come from a woman aged 60 to 75 who had recovered from COVID-19.

The chain joins TRBV7-2 to TRBJ1-6, with TRBD1 matching over 11 bases. The CDR3 has 16 residues. The germline V gene encodes CDR1 SGHTA and CDR2 FQGNSA. J was trimmed by 9 bases and V by 1 base; bases with no gene match: 5. The CDR3 is CASSLGTGGLGSPLHF. In DNA, the CDR3 is TGTGCCAGCAGCTTAGGGACAGGGGGCCTAGGTTCACCCCTCCACTTT.

This clone was seen more than once but under ten times. The junction departs from the called germline gene at one end, perhaps through a read error. The V and J genes are TRBV6-5 and TRBJ1-6, with a weak D call TRBD1 (5 bases). There are 14 residues in the CDR3. Per the germline V gene, CDR1 is MNHEY and CDR2 is SVGAGI. The CDR3 sequence is CASSYFRQHSALHF. DNA of the CDR3: TGTGCCAGCAGTTACTTTCGACAGCATTCAGCCCTCCACTTT.

This rearrangement joins TRBV19 to TRBJ1-5; the match to TRBD1 covers 7 bases. CDR3 length: 15 residues. Germline CDR1 LNHDA, CDR2 SQIVND (reference sequence). V lost 5 bases to trimming and J lost 9 bases; unmatched junction nucleotides: 13. CDR3 DNA: TGTGCCAGTAGTTTCGACAGGGCGGAGGTGTGGCCCCAGCATTTT. This encodes CASSFDRAEVWPQHF.

This clone was seen once. The chain carries TRBV5-5 and TRBJ1-1, with 7 bases matching TRBD1. Trimming cost V 2 bases and J 4 bases; bases outside gene matches: 8. CDR3 size: 15 residues. Germline V gene sequence: CDR1 SGHKS, CDR2 YYEKEE (reference sequence). The CDR3 nucleotides read TGTGCCAGCAGCTTCTCTCAGGGGGGTGCCACTGAAGCTTTCTTT. Translating gives CASSFSQGGATEAFF.

This chain connects TRBV28 to TRBJ1-5; 9 nucleotides agree with TRBD1. This CDR3 is built from 15 residues. Germline V gene data show CDR1 as MDHEN and CDR2 as SYDVKM. The V segment lost 10 bases and the J segment 7 bases; nucleotides outside the gene matches: 14. CDR3 DNA: TGTGCCATCCTGGCCGGGGGGACAGGGAAGCAGCCCCAGCATTTT. Protein sequence: CAILAGGTGKQPQHF.

J is TRBJ1-1 and V is TRBV11-3, with 7 bases fitting TRBD1. Looked up from germline, CDR1 is SGHNT and CDR2 is YENEEA. The CDR3 runs to 15 residues. The V gene end was trimmed by 5 bases and the J gene end by 1 base; junction bases not matched to a gene: 7. The CDR3: CASSPGGRGNTEAFF. In DNA, the CDR3 is TGTGCCAGCAGCCCAGGGGGGCGTGGGAACACTGAAGCTTTCTTT.

The chain is built from TRBV2 and TRBJ1-1; TRBD1 agrees at 7 bases. Germline CDR1 and CDR2: SNHLY and FYNNEI. This CDR3 spans 14 amino acids. V was clipped by 6 bases and J by 1 base; unmatched bases: 5. CDR3 loop: CASSETGENTEAFF. The CDR3 DNA follows: TGTGCCAGCAGCGAAACAGGGGAGAACACTGAAGCTTTCTTT.

The chain is built from TRBV19 and TRBJ2-3; 7 bases are a match to TRBD1. The CDR3 extends over 14 amino acids. Germline V CDR1 and CDR2: LNHDA, SQIVND (reference sequence). Trimming removed 7 bases from V and 2 bases from J; junction bases left unmatched: 6. The CDR3 loop reads CASTRGQDTDTQYF. CDR3 sequence (DNA): TGTGCCAGTACCAGAGGACAGGACACAGATACGCAGTATTTT.

The rearrangement links TRBV9 to TRBJ1-4; 9 bases are a match to TRBD1. J was trimmed by 7 bases and V by 2 bases; bases with no gene match: 6. The length of the CDR3 is 15 residues. CDR1 is SGDLS and CDR2 is YYNGEE in the germline V gene. Here the CDR3 reads CASSVETGGSEKLFF. The CDR3 nucleotides are TGTGCCAGCAGCGTTGAGACAGGGGGTAGTGAAAAACTGTTTTTT.

V is TRBV6-2 or TRBV6-3 and J is TRBJ1-5, with 7 bases fitting TRBD1. Germline V CDR1 and CDR2: MNHEY, SVGEGT. The CDR3 contains 17 residues. J gave up 7 bases and V 5 bases, and 17 bases lay outside the gene matches. The CDR3 reads CASSPRPGQIWKQPQHF. The CDR3 region has the DNA TGTGCCAGCAGTCCCCGACCGGGACAGATCTGGAAACAGCCCCAGCATTTT.

The chain combines TRBV18 with TRBJ2-4; tentatively, D is TRBD2 (7 bases). Trimming shortened V by 2 bases and J by 2 bases, and 13 bases separated the two germline ends. This CDR3 has 16 residues. The germline gives CDR1 KGHSH, CDR2 LQKENI. This chain's CDR3 is CASSPEGGGSKNIQYF. DNA of the CDR3: TGTGCCAGCTCACCAGAAGGCGGGGGCTCCAAAAACATTCAGTACTTC.